The entry that follows covers one T cell receptor (beta chain) sequence. The antigen it binds to is not known. The entry originates in a study of monozygotic twins with inflammatory bowel disease (dated by TCRdb to between 2017 and 2020). With regard to the full study: The full study comprised 28 monozygotic twin pairs: nine German pairs (four IBD-concordant, five IBD-discordant) and 19 IBD-discordant Danish pairs. The search for disease-associated traits relied mainly on comparing, within discordant pairs, IBD patients with their genetically identical healthy co-twins. Each individual had, on average, about 151 000 unique TCRalpha sequences and 181 000 unique TCRbeta sequences available for analysis. The full study reports these points: No single strong signal or clonotype linked to IBD turned up in the results, so the idea that one exists was not supported. Different T cell subtypes could not be distinguished in the analysis. Because patients were on differing immunosuppressive treatments, the repertoires may have picked up extra background noise and inter-individual variability. IBD patients shared fewer clonotypes with other individuals than healthy twins did, most markedly in patients showing signs of disease activity. A decrease in TCRbeta repertoire diversity, as measured by inverse Simpson index, was observed in IBD patients compared with their healthy co-twins. Concordant and discordant twins showed no difference in repertoire similarity, possibly because of limited statistical power.

Libraries came from 5' RACE. For each TCR library, 3,500 to 4,500 ng of total RNA was used. For each sample, cDNA was synthesized in eight separate reactions using SMARTScribe reverse transcriptase. During cDNA synthesis, unique molecular identifiers containing a 6-nucleotide sample barcode were introduced by template switching. TCRalpha and TCRbeta cDNA was amplified in two nested PCRs of around 15 and 9 cycles, and bead purification was carried out after each PCR. Before amplification, cDNA was treated with uracil DNA-glycosylase and purified using the QIAquick PCR purification kit. The second PCR was the step at which Illumina TruSeq-compatible adapters and sample-specific barcodes were added. Library quality and concentration were checked on TapeStation and Qubit, and libraries were pooled at 5 to 6.5 ng each. Sequencing of the pooled libraries was done on an Illumina HiSeq2500 single-index Rapid Run using custom sequencing primers and 2 x 100 bp reads. The published analysis was carried out like this. PCR and sequencing errors were corrected by UMI-based consensus assembly using MiGEC version 1.2.6. MiXCR version 2.1.1 was used to carry out V(D)J alignment, clonotype assembly and CDR3 extraction. To normalise gene usage, clonotype sharing and MAIT/NKT TCR abundance, the top 1000, 10 000 and 20 000 clonotypes in each sample were analysed. Diversity was computed as the inverse Simpson index with the vegan R package after downsampling to 27 000 UMIs. Paired Mann-Whitney U tests were applied to discordant twin pairs, and Benjamini-Hochberg correction was used for multiple testing. TCRdb reprocessed the public reads and reports one entry per CDR3 protein sequence, without DNA. The V and J calls, along with clone size, are taken from TCRdb and not from the paper's own processing. The sample has 210,000 or so distinct CDR3 sequences on record. Roughly 7.5% of the sample belongs to the ten largest clones.

From each donor, a roughly 2.5 ml peripheral blood sample was drawn into PAXgene tubes and stored at -80 degrees C. Without T cell sorting, total RNA was isolated from whole blood using the PAXgene blood miRNA kit on an automated QIAcube. Peripheral blood from monozygotic twin pairs who were concordant or discordant for inflammatory bowel disease underwent deep TCRalpha and TCRbeta repertoire profiling using unique molecular barcoding. Smoking habits were recorded for all twin pairs, and each individual was classified as a current, former or never smoker. From cysteine to phenylalanine, the CDR3 is 17 amino acids long. No nucleotide data were recorded. From the germline V gene (reference sequence), CDR1 is LNHDA and CDR2 is SQIVND.

The receptor was derived from a human donor with ulcerative colitis or Crohn's disease, or a healthy co-twin of an affected twin (not recorded which). Sequencing used blood. The chain joins TRBV19 to TRBJ2-5; TCRdb outputs TRBD2, but without DNA this stays unchecked. CDR3 loop: CASRRKTSGRYQETQYF.